This TCR beta chain was recovered during a study of blood T cell repertoires in COVID-19. The Seattle patients joined while their infection was active and were tracked longitudinally afterward. The CDR3 extends over 14 amino acids. Sequencing was performed with immunoSEQ multiplex PCR; in TCRdb, only in-frame clones are kept and a portion is missing. Here the sample spans about 400,000 clones, 75% to 90% being singletons. The chain has TRBV21-1 and TRBJ2-5; no check of the table's D call, TRBD2, against the DNA was made. TRBV21-1 is given as a pseudogene. The receptor comes from a woman aged 60 to 75 with COVID-19, enrolled during active disease. What was sequenced was peripheral blood. This chain's CDR3 is CASSKVVAGETQYF. CDR3 in DNA: TGTGCCAGCAGCAAAGTGGTAGCGGGGGAGACCCAGTACTTC.